A selection of T cell receptor beta chains follows, all from one sample in a study of blood T cells in healthy people across ages. TCRdb re-derived calls from the 5' RACE reads in MiXCR, one entry per CDR3 protein. Counted here are about 840,000 distinct CDR3 sequences, about 27% occurring once; the ten biggest clones make up 10% to 13%. The same specimen was also included in a second study, on T cells of mothers and their children.

Sequencing input: blood. The source is a woman in her thirties or forties in good health. Both conserved end residues are part of each CDR3. The D gene is left open where the match is weak. Part of the rows lack a size; the others show once, few, many or a class for expanded clones.

TRBV28	-	TRBJ1-4	once	CASINGGLGEKLFF	TGTGCCAGCATCAACGGGGGCCTAGGGGAAAAACTGTTTTTT
TRBV6-5	-	TRBJ2-3	-	CASSEVTGRDTQYF	TGTGCCAGCAGTGAGGTCACCGGACGAGATACGCAGTATTTT
TRBV5-5	-	TRBJ1-2	-	CASSSAGTYGYTF	TGTGCCAGCAGCTCAGCAGGGACCTATGGCTACACCTTC
TRBV28	-	TRBJ1-6	few	CASSFLGQASSPLHF	TGTGCCAGCAGTTTTCTGGGGCAGGCGAGTTCACCCCTCCACTTT
TRBV7-6	-	TRBJ2-7	-	CASSLLYGTRYEQYF	TGTGCCAGCAGCTTATTGTACGGAACGCGGTACGAGCAGTACTTC
TRBV12-3/TRBV12-4	-	TRBJ2-6	-	CASKRPPGANVLTF	TGTGCCAGCAAACGTCCTCCTGGGGCCAACGTCCTGACTTTC
TRBV5-1	-	TRBJ1-1	-	CASSFFEGNTEAFF	TGCGCCAGCAGCTTCTTTGAGGGAAACACTGAAGCTTTCTTT
TRBV5-1	TRBD1	TRBJ1-5	-	CASSPDREPQHF	TGCGCCAGCAGCCCCGACAGGGAGCCCCAGCATTTT
TRBV18	-	TRBJ2-7	many	CASSPQWDGEQYF	TGTGCCAGCTCACCGCAATGGGATGGCGAGCAGTACTTC
TRBV20-1	-	TRBJ1-2	-	CSARQGDIYGYTF	TGCAGTGCTAGGCAGGGAGATATCTATGGCTACACCTTC
TRBV12-3/TRBV12-4	TRBD1	TRBJ1-2	few	CASSLAAGGFTYGYTF	TGTGCCAGCAGTTTGGCGGCAGGGGGCTTTACCTATGGCTACACCTTC
TRBV7-3	-	TRBJ2-7	-	CASAGWKNEQYF	TGTGCCAGCGCCGGTTGGAAGAACGAGCAGTACTTC
TRBV7-2	-	TRBJ1-1	-	CASSPQDRRNTEAFF	TGTGCCAGCAGCCCGCAGGACAGAAGGAACACTGAAGCTTTCTTT
TRBV15	-	TRBJ2-7	many	CATSPPQTQGRGDEQYF	TGTGCCACCAGCCCCCCCCAAACGCAGGGGCGAGGAGACGAGCAGTACTTC
TRBV4-3	-	TRBJ1-4	many	CASSQATGAKLFF	TGCGCCAGCAGCCAAGCAACGGGGGCAAAACTGTTTTTT
TRBV20-1	-	TRBJ2-3	-	CSAPGRNTDTQYF	TGCAGTGCTCCGGGACGGAACACAGATACGCAGTATTTT
TRBV4-1	TRBD1	TRBJ2-7	-	CASSQLISGTGSYEQYF	TGCGCCAGCAGCCAATTAATTTCCGGGACAGGTTCCTACGAGCAGTACTTC
TRBV27	-	TRBJ2-7	few	CASGLGGRYEQYF	TGTGCCAGCGGTTTAGGGGGTAGGTACGAGCAGTACTTC
TRBV3-1	-	TRBJ2-5	many	CASSQGRAETQYF	TGTGCCAGCAGCCAAGGCAGGGCAGAGACCCAGTACTTC
TRBV20-1	-	TRBJ1-1	-	CSASKFREAFF	TGCAGTGCTAGTAAGTTTCGCGAAGCTTTCTTT
TRBV7-2	-	TRBJ1-2	-	CASSSITNCGYTF	TGTGCCAGCAGTTCTATAACGAACTGTGGCTACACCTTC
TRBV29-1	-	TRBJ2-5	many	CSVEKWDRPLYQETQYF	TGCAGCGTTGAAAAGTGGGATCGTCCGCTGTACCAAGAGACCCAGTACTTC
TRBV20-1	-	TRBJ1-5	-	CSAREGTRINQPQHF	TGCAGTGCTAGAGAGGGCACCCGAATCAATCAGCCCCAGCATTTT
TRBV2	TRBD2	TRBJ2-5	-	CASILSGGTGETQYF	TGTGCCAGCATTTTGAGCGGGGGGACTGGTGAGACCCAGTACTTC
TRBV7-9	-	TRBJ1-5	-	CASSLVSAVNNQPQHF	TGTGCCAGCAGCTTAGTTTCGGCTGTCAACAATCAGCCCCAGCATTTT
TRBV7-2	-	TRBJ2-5	-	CASSYRTFKETQYF	TGTGCCAGCAGCTACAGGACTTTCAAGGAGACCCAGTACTTC
TRBV7-2	TRBD2	TRBJ2-7	-	CASSMTSGRLDEQYF	TGTGCCAGCAGCATGACTAGCGGGAGACTCGACGAGCAGTACTTC
TRBV5-4	-	TRBJ2-1	few	CASSLGGANSYNEQFF	TGTGCCAGCAGCTTGGGGGGGGCGAACTCCTACAATGAGCAGTTCTTC
TRBV11-2	-	TRBJ1-1	many	CASSLEGGAGNTEAFF	TGTGCCAGCAGCTTAGAGGGGGGGGCAGGGAACACTGAAGCTTTCTTT
TRBV6-2/TRBV6-3	-	TRBJ2-1	many	CASSSTSYLYEQFF	TGTGCCAGCAGTTCTACTAGTTACCTCTATGAGCAGTTCTTC
TRBV29-1	-	TRBJ2-1	few	CSVLKKDTYNEQFF	TGCAGCGTTCTAAAAAAGGATACCTACAATGAGCAGTTCTTC
TRBV11-2	-	TRBJ2-7	many	CASSFLLSGPEEQYF	TGTGCCAGCAGCTTCCTCCTGTCAGGGCCGGAGGAGCAGTACTTC
TRBV2	-	TRBJ1-2	-	CASSDLQGIYGYTF	TGTGCCAGCAGTGACCTCCAGGGGATCTATGGCTACACCTTC
TRBV4-1	-	TRBJ2-3	few	CASSQVILGAPRTDTQYF	TGCGCCAGCAGCCAAGTTATCCTCGGGGCTCCTCGTACAGATACGCAGTATTTT
TRBV7-3	-	TRBJ1-6	many	CASSRDQRSPLHF	TGTGCCAGCAGCCGCGACCAGCGCTCACCCCTCCACTTT
TRBV4-3	-	TRBJ2-7	-	CASSQDGRGGLNEQYF	TGCGCCAGCAGCCAAGATGGCCGAGGGGGGCTAAACGAGCAGTACTTC
TRBV4-1	-	TRBJ1-1	few	CASSHAIGGVGRIGTNTEAFF	TGCGCCAGCAGCCACGCTATTGGCGGGGTTGGGCGGATTGGGACGAACACTGAAGCTTTCTTT
TRBV7-2	TRBD1	TRBJ1-1	-	CASSLGLDRATTEAFF	TGTGCCAGCAGCTTAGGATTGGACAGGGCGACCACTGAAGCTTTCTTT
TRBV20-1	TRBD2	TRBJ2-7	-	CSASDTSGGAGEQYF	TGCAGTGCTAGCGACACTAGCGGGGGGGCCGGAGAGCAGTACTTC
TRBV14	-	TRBJ2-3	-	CASSRPERTDTRYF	TGTGCCAGCAGCCGACCGGAGCGGACAGATACGCGGTATTTT
TRBV28	-	TRBJ2-7	few	CASSFVGRGEQYF	TGTGCCAGCAGTTTCGTGGGGCGGGGCGAGCAGTACTTC
TRBV4-3	TRBD1	TRBJ2-7	few	CASSRWDRGVEQYF	TGCGCCAGCAGCCGCTGGGACAGGGGGGTCGAGCAGTACTTC
TRBV6-5	-	TRBJ2-5	many	CASSYSYRLETQYF	TGTGCCAGCAGTTACTCGTATCGGTTGGAGACCCAGTACTTC
TRBV7-6	-	TRBJ2-1	few	CASSLDGGNEQFF	TGTGCCAGCAGCTTAGATGGCGGGAATGAGCAGTTCTTC
TRBV28	-	TRBJ2-2	-	CASSFAGSNTGELFF	TGTGCCAGCAGTTTCGCCGGATCGAACACCGGGGAGCTGTTTTTT
TRBV28	TRBD2	TRBJ2-7	many	CASTGGLAWTYEQYF	TGTGCCAGCACCGGGGGACTAGCGTGGACCTACGAGCAGTACTTC
TRBV20-1	TRBD1	TRBJ2-7	many	CSARVGTGGYEQYF	TGCAGTGCTAGAGTAGGGACAGGGGGCTACGAGCAGTACTTC
TRBV4-3	TRBD1	TRBJ2-7	-	CASSQEDRTGARFGYEQYF	TGCGCCAGCAGCCAAGAAGATCGGACAGGGGCTCGGTTCGGCTACGAGCAGTACTTC
TRBV20-1	-	TRBJ1-5	-	CSTQRAGNQPQHF	TGCAGTACGCAGAGGGCTGGCAATCAGCCCCAGCATTTT
TRBV7-8	TRBD2	TRBJ2-3	few	CASSLVGFGEGLADTQYF	TGTGCCAGCAGCTTAGTAGGGTTTGGGGAGGGGTTGGCAGATACGCAGTATTTT
TRBV12-3/TRBV12-4	-	TRBJ2-7	-	CASSLAYGYEQYF	TGTGCCAGCAGTTTAGCATACGGCTACGAGCAGTACTTC
TRBV6-2/TRBV6-3	-	TRBJ2-1	-	CASSYRNRELPNEQFF	TGTGCCAGCAGTTACAGAAATCGAGAGCTCCCCAATGAGCAGTTCTTC
TRBV28	TRBD1	TRBJ1-2	-	CASIADRVRGYTF	TGTGCCAGCATCGCAGACAGGGTGCGTGGCTACACCTTC